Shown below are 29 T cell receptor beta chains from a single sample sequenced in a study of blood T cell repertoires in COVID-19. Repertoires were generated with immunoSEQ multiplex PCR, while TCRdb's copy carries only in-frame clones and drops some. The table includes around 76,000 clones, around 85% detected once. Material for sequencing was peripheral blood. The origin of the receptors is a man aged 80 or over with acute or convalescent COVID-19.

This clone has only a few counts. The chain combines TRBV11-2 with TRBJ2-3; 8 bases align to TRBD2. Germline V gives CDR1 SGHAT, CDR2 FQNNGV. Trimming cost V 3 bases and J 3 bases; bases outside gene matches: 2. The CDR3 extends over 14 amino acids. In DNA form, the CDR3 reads TGTGCCAGCAGCTTTAGCGGGACAACAGATACGCAGTATTTT. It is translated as CASSFSGTTDTQYF. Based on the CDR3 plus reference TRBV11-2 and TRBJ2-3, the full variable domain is EAGVAQSPRYKIIEKRQSVAFWCNPISGHATLYWYQQILGQGPKLLIQFQNNGVVDDSQLPKDRFSAERLKGVDSTLKIQPAKLEDSAVYLCASSFSGTTDTQYFGPGTRLTVL.

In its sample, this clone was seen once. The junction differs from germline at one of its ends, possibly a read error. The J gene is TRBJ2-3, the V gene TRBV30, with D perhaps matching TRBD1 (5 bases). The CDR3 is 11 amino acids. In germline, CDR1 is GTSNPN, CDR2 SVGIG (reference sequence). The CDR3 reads CAWSDDRGLSF. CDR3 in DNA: TGTGCCTGGAGTGATGACAGAGGCCTCAGTTTT.

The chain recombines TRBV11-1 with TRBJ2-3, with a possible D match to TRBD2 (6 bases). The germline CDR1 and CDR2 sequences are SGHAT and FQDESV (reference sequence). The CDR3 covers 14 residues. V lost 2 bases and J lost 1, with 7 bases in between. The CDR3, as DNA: TGTGCCAGCAGCTTATCGGGAGGCACAGATACGCAGTATTTT. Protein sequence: CASSLSGGTDTQYF.

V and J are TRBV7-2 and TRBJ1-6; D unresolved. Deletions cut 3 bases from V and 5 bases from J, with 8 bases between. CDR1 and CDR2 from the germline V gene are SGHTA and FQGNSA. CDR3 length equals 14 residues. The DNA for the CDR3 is TGTGCCAGCAGCTTCCCGGGTAATAATTCACCCCTCCACTTT. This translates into CASSFPGNNSPLHF.

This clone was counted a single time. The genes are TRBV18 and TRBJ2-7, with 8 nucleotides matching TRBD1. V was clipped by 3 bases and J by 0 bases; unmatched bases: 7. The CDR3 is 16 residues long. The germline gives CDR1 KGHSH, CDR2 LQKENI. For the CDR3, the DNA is TGTGCCAGCTCACCCTCCGGACAGGGCCTCTCCTACGAGCAGTACTTC. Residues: CASSPSGQGLSYEQYF.

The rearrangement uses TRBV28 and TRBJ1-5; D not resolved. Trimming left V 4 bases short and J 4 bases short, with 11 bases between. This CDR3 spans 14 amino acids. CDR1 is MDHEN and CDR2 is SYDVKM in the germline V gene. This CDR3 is CASSSLQENQPQHF. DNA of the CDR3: TGTGCCAGCAGTTCCCTTCAGGAAAATCAGCCCCAGCATTTT.

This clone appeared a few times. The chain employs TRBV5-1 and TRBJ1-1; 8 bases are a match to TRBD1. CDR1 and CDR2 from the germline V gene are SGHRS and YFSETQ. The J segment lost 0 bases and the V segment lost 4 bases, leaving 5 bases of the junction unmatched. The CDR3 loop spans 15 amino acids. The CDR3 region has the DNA TGCGCCAGCAGCCCTCGGACAGGGCTGAACACTGAAGCTTTCTTT. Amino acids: CASSPRTGLNTEAFF.

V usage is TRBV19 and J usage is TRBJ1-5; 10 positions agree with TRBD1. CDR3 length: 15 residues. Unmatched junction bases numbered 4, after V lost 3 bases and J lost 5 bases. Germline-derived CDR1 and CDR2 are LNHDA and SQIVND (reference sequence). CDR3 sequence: CASSIPGTGDQPQHF. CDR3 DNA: TGTGCCAGTAGTATTCCCGGGACAGGGGATCAGCCCCAGCATTTT.

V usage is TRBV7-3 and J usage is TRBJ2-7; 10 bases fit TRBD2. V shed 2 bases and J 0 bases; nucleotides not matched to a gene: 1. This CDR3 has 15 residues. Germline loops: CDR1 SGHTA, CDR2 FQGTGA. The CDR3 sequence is CASSLLAGASYEQYF. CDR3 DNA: TGTGCCAGCAGCTTACTAGCGGGGGCCTCCTACGAGCAGTACTTC.

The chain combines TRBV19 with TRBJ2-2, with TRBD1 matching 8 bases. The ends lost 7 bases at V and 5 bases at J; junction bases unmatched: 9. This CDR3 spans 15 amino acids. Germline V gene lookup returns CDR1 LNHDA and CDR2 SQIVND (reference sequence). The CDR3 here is CASIDRGGKTGELFF. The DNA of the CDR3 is TGTGCCAGTATTGACAGGGGAGGAAAGACCGGGGAGCTGTTTTTT.

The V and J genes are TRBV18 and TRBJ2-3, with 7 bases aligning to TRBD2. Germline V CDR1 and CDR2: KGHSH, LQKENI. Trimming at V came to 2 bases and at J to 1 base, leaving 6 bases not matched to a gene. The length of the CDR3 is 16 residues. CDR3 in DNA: TGTGCCAGCTCACCAGGGAGGGGCTTAGGCACAGATACGCAGTATTTT. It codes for CASSPGRGLGTDTQYF.

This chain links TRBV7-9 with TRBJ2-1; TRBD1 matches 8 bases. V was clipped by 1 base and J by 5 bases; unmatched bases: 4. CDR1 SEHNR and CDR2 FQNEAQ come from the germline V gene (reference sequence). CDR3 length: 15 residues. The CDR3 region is CASSLGDRNNNEQFF. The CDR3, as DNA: TGTGCCAGCAGCTTAGGGGACAGGAACAACAATGAGCAGTTCTTC.

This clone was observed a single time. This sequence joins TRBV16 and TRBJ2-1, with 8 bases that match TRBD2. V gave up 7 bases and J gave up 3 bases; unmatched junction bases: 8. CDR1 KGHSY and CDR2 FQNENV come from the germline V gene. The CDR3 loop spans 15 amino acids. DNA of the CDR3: TGTGCCAGCACCCTAGCGGCGGGGGGCTACAATGAGCAGTTCTTC. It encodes CASTLAAGGYNEQFF.

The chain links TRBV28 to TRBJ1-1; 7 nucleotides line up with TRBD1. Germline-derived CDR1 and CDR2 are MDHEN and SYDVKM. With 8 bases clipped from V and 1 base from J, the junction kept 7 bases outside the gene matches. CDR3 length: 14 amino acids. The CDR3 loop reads CASGHRGQNTEAFF. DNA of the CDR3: TGTGCCAGCGGACACAGGGGTCAGAACACTGAAGCTTTCTTT.

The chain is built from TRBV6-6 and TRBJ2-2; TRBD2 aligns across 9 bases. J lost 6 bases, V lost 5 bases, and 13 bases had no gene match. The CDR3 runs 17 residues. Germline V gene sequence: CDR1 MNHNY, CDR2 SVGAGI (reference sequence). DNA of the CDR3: TGTGCCAGCAGTCCCCGGCGGGGGGGCGAGCCTCCCGGGGAGCTGTTTTTT. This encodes CASSPRRGGEPPGELFF.

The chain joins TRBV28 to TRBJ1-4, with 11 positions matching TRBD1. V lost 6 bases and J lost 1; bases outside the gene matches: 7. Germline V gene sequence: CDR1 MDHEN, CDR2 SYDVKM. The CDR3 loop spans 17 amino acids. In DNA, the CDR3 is TGTGCCAGCAGGCCGGGACAGGGGGGTGTAACTAATGAAAAACTGTTTTTT. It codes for CASRPGQGGVTNEKLFF.

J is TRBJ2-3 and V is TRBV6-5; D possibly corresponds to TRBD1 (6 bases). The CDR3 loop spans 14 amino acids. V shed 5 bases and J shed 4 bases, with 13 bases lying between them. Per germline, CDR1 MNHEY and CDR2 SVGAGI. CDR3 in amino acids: CASSRITGSDTQYF. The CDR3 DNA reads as TGTGCCAGCAGTCGAATTACAGGGTCAGATACGCAGTATTTT.

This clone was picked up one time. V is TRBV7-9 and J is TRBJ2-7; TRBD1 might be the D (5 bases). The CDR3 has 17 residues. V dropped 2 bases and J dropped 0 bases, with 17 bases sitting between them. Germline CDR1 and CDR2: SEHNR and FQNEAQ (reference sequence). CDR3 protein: CASSLHYGQGLSYEQYF. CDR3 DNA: TGTGCCAGCAGCTTACATTACGGCCAGGGCCTCTCCTACGAGCAGTACTTC. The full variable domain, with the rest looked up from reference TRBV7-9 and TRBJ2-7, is DTGVSQNPRHKITKRGQNVTFRCDPISEHNRLYWYRQTLGQGPEFLTYFQNEAQLEKSRLLSDRFSAERPKGSFSTLEIQRTEQGDSAMYLCASSLHYGQGLSYEQYFGPGTRLTVT.

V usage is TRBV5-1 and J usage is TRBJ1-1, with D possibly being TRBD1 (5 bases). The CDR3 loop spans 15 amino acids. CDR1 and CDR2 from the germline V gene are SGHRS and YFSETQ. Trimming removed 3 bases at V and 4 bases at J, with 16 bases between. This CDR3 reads CASSSDPGGSTEAFF. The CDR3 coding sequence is TGCGCCAGCAGCTCCGATCCGGGGGGAAGCACTGAAGCTTTCTTT.

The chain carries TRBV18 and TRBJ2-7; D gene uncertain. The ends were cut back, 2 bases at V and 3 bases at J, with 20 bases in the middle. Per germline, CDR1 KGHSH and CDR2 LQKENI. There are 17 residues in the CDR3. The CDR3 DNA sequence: TGTGCCAGCTCACCAGGAAGTCCTGGCGGCCTCGTCTACGAGCAGTACTTC. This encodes CASSPGSPGGLVYEQYF. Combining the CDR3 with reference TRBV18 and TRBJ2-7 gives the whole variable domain NAGVMQNPRHLVRRRGQEARLRCSPMKGHSHVYWYRQLPEEGLKFMVYLQKENIIDESGMPKERFSAEFPKEGPSILRIQQVVRGDSAAYFCASSPGSPGGLVYEQYFGPGTRLTVT.

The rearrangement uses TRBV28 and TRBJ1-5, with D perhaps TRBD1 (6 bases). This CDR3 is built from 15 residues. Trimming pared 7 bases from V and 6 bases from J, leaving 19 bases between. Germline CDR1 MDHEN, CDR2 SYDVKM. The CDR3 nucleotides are TGTGCCAGCAACGACGTAGGGGGTTTGGGTCAGCCCCAGCATTTT. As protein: CASNDVGGLGQPQHF.

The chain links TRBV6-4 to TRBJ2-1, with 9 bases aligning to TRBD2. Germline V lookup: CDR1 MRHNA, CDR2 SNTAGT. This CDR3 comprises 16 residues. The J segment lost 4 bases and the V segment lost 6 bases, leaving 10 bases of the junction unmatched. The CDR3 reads CASSHGRAGGYNEQFF. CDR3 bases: TGTGCCAGCAGCCACGGGAGGGCGGGGGGGTACAATGAGCAGTTCTTC.

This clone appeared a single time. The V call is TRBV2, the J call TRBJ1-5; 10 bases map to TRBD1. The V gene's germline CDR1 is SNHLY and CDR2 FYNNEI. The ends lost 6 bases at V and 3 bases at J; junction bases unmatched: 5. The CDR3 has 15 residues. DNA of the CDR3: TGTGCCAGCAGAAGGGACAGGGGCCCCAATCAGCCCCAGCATTTT. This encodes CASRRDRGPNQPQHF.

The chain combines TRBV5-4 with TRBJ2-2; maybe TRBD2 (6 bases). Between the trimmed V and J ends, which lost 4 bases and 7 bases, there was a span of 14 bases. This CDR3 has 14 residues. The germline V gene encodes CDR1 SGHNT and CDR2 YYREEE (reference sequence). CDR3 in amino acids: CASSLGGAGGELFF. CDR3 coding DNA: TGTGCCAGCAGCCTTGGCGGGGCAGGCGGGGAGCTGTTTTTT.

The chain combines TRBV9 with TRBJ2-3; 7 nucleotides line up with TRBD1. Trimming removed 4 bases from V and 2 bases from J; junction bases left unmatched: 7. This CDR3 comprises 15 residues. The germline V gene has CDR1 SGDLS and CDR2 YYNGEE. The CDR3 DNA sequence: TGTGCCAGCAGCCTTCGGACAGGTTACACAGATACGCAGTATTTT. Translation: CASSLRTGYTDTQYF.

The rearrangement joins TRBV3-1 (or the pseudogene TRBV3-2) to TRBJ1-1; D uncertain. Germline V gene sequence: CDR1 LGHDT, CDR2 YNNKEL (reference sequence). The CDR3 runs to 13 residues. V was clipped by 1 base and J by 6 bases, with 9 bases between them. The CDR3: CASSQVTVAEAFF. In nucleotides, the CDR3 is TGTGCCAGCAGCCAAGTAACGGTGGCTGAAGCTTTCTTT.

The CDR3 loop reads CSVRRAPEDTQYF. The CDR3 nucleotides read TGCAGCGTTCGGCGGGCGCCGGAAGATACGCAGTATTTT. V and J are TRBV29-1 and TRBJ2-3; perhaps TRBD2 as D (5 bases). Germline V gene data show CDR1 as SQVTM and CDR2 as ANQGSEA. CDR3 size: 13 residues. The V end lost 5 bases, the J end lost 5 bases, and 14 bases lay between the germline ends.

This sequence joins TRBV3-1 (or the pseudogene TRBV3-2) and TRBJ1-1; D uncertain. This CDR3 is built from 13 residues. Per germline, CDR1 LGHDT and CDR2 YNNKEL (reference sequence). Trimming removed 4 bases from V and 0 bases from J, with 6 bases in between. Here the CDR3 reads CASSPQVNTEAFF. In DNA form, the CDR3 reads TGTGCCAGCAGCCCCCAGGTGAACACTGAAGCTTTCTTT.

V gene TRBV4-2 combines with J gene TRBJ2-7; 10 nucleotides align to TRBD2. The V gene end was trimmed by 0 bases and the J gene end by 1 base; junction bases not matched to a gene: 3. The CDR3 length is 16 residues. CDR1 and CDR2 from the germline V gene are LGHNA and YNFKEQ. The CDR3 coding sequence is TGTGCCAGCAGCCAAGAATCTAGCGGGGGATCCTACGAGCAGTACTTC. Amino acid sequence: CASSQESSGGSYEQYF.